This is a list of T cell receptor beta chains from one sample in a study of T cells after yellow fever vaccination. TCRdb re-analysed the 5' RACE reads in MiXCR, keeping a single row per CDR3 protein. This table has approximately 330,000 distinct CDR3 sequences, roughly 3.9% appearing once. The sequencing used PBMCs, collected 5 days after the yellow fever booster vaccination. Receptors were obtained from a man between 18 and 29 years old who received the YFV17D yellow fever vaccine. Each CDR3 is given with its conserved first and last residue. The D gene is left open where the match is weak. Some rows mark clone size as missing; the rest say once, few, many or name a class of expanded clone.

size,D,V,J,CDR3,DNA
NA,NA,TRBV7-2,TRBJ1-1,CASSPRQSMNTEAFF,TGTGCCAGCAGCCCTCGGCAGTCCATGAACACTGAAGCTTTCTTT
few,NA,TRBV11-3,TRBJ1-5,CASSLDTGSNQPQHF,TGTGCCAGCAGCTTAGATACAGGAAGCAATCAGCCCCAGCATTTT
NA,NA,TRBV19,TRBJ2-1,CASNIPGSYNEQFF,TGTGCCAGTAATATCCCCGGCTCCTACAATGAGCAGTTCTTC
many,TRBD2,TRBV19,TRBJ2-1,CASCGLAGGRDEQFF,TGTGCCAGTTGCGGACTAGCGGGGGGGAGGGATGAGCAGTTCTTC
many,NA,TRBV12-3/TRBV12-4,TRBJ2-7,CASSRGSYEQYF,TGTGCCAGCAGCCGGGGATCCTACGAGCAGTACTTC
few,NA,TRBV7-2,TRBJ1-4,CASSLEGRERNNEKLFF,TGTGCCAGCAGCTTAGAGGGCCGGGAAAGAAATAATGAAAAACTGTTTTTT
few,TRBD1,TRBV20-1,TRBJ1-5,CSASRPGQGVRQPQHF,TGCAGTGCTAGCAGACCGGGACAGGGGGTTCGTCAGCCCCAGCATTTT
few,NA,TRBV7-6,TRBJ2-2,CASSLPGQNTGELFF,TGTGCCAGCAGCTTACCGGGACAGAACACCGGGGAGCTGTTTTTT
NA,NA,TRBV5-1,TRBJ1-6,CASSLATGGGNSPLHF,TGCGCCAGCAGCTTGGCGACAGGAGGCGGTAATTCACCCCTCCACTTT
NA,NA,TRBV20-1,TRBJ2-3,CSATGTPPHTQYF,TGCAGTGCTACGGGGACACCACCACATACGCAGTATTTT
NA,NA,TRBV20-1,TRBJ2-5,CSAPEDTRSPQYF,TGCAGTGCTCCTGAAGACACCCGGTCCCCCCAGTACTTC
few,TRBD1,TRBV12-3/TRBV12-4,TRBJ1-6,CASSNDRDYNSPLHF,TGTGCCAGCAGCAACGACAGGGATTATAATTCACCCCTCCACTTT
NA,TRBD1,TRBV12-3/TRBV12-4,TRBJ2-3,CASSRDSWTDTQYF,TGTGCCAGCAGCCGGGACAGCTGGACAGATACGCAGTATTTT
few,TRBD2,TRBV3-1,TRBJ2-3,CASSDGLAGITDTQYF,TGTGCCAGCAGCGACGGACTAGCGGGGATCACAGATACGCAGTATTTT
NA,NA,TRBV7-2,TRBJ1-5,CASSLMYSNQPQHF,TGTGCCAGCAGCTTAATGTATAGCAATCAGCCCCAGCATTTT
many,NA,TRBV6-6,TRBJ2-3,CASTKLDTQYF,TGTGCCAGCACTAAACTGGATACGCAGTATTTT
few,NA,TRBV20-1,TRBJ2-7,CSAPRGGSQNEQYF,TGCAGTGCTCCTCGTGGGGGTTCCCAGAACGAGCAGTACTTC
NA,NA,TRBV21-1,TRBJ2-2,CASTPKGPPSTGELFF,TGTGCCAGCACCCCAAAAGGGCCCCCCAGCACCGGGGAGCTGTTTTTT
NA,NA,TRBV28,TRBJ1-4,CASSPPRVEKLFF,TGTGCCAGCAGCCCTCCAAGAGTAGAAAAACTGTTTTTT
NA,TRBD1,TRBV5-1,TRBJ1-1,CASSLAGQGEDFF,TGCGCCAGCAGCTTGGCCGGACAGGGAGAGGATTTCTTT
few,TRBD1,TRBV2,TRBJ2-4,CASMVGTGFGKNIQYF,TGTGCCAGCATGGTCGGGACAGGGTTCGGCAAAAACATTCAGTACTTC
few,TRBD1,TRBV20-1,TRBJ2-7,CSARGAGQGALDEQYF,TGCAGTGCTAGAGGAGCCGGACAGGGGGCTTTGGACGAGCAGTACTTC
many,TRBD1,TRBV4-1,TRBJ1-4,CASSQAGQAFVNEKLFF,TGCGCCAGCAGCCAAGCGGGACAGGCCTTTGTTAATGAAAAACTGTTTTTT
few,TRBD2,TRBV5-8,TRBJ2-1,CASSLSGGLYNEQFF,TGTGCCAGCAGCCTGAGCGGGGGGCTATACAATGAGCAGTTCTTC
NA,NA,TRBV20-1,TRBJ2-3,CSARDSKGPDTQYF,TGCAGTGCTAGAGATTCCAAGGGACCCGATACGCAGTATTTT
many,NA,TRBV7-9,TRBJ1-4,CASSLVRGGEKLFF,TGTGCCAGCAGCCTGGTCCGCGGGGGTGAAAAACTGTTTTTT
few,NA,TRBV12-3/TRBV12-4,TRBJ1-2,CASSLWGAGYTF,TGTGCCAGCAGTTTATGGGGGGCGGGCTACACCTTC
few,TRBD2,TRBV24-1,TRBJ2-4,CADGGLAGGGAKNIQYF,TGTGCCGATGGGGGACTAGCGGGGGGCGGGGCCAAAAACATTCAGTACTTC
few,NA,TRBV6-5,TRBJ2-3,CASSYGQGQGTDTQYF,TGTGCCAGCAGTTACGGGCAGGGCCAAGGCACAGATACGCAGTATTTT
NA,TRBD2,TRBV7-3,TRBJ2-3,CASSLTASGDLWGTDTQYF,TGTGCCAGCAGCTTAACTGCTAGCGGGGACCTCTGGGGCACAGATACGCAGTATTTT
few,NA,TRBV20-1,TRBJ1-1,CSAYFPGAATEAFF,TGCAGTGCTTACTTTCCAGGGGCTGCGACTGAAGCTTTCTTT
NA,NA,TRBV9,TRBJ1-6,CASSAELQGYNSPLHF,TGTGCCAGCAGCGCCGAACTACAGGGTTATAATTCACCCCTCCACTTT
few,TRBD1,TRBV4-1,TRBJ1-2,CASSGTGQNYGYTF,TGCGCCAGCAGCGGGACAGGACAGAACTATGGCTACACCTTC
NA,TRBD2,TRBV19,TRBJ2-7,CASSETSGGSYEQYF,TGTGCCAGTAGCGAGACTAGCGGGGGTTCCTACGAGCAGTACTTC
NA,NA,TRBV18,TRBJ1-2,CASSPNGQNYGYTF,TGTGCCAGCTCACCCAACGGACAGAACTATGGCTACACCTTC
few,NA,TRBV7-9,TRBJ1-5,CASSWGGTNQPQHF,TGTGCCAGCAGCTGGGGGGGCACCAATCAGCCCCAGCATTTT
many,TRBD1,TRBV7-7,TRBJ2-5,CASSSPGQAETQYF,TGTGCCAGCAGCTCGCCGGGACAGGCGGAGACCCAGTACTTC
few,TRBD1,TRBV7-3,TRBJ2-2,CASSLSPGQGTTGELFF,TGTGCCAGCAGCTTAAGTCCGGGACAGGGGACCACCGGGGAGCTGTTTTTT
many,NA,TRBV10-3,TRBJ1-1,CATLAPGDRLNTEAFF,TGTGCCACCTTGGCCCCAGGTGACAGACTTAACACTGAAGCTTTCTTT
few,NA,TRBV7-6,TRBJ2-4,CASGETTGNIQYF,TGTGCCAGCGGGGAAACGACTGGGAACATTCAGTACTTC
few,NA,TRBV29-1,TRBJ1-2,CSVTPLGPNYGYTF,TGCAGCGTTACCCCTTTAGGACCTAACTATGGCTACACCTTC
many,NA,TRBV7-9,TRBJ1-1,CASSFGDTEAFF,TGTGCCAGCAGCTTCGGGGACACTGAAGCTTTCTTT
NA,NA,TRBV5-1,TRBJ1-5,CASSLGDPYSNQPQHF,TGCGCCAGCAGCTTGGGGGACCCCTATAGCAATCAGCCCCAGCATTTT
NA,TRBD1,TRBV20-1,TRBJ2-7,CSARTGNYEQYF,TGCAGTGCTAGGACAGGGAATTACGAGCAGTACTTC
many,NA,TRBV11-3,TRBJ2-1,CASSPPGLSNEQFF,TGTGCCAGCAGCCCCCCCGGTCTTTCCAATGAGCAGTTCTTC
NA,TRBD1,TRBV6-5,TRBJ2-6,CASSYSIGTGTRGANVLTF,TGTGCCAGCAGTTACTCGATAGGGACAGGGACGAGAGGGGCCAACGTCCTGACTTTC
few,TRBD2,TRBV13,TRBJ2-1,CASSPGTSGGAQQFF,TGTGCCAGCAGCCCGGGGACTAGCGGGGGAGCTCAGCAGTTCTTC
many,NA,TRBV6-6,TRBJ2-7,CASQGRTKGYEQYF,TGTGCCAGCCAGGGAAGGACGAAAGGCTACGAGCAGTACTTC
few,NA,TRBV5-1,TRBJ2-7,CASRAGTVTYEQYF,TGCGCCAGCAGGGCCGGGACGGTGACCTACGAGCAGTACTTC
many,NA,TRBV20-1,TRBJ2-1,CSASSPSVEQFF,TGCAGTGCTAGCTCGCCCTCGGTAGAGCAGTTCTTC
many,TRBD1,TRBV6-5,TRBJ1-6,CASSGQGNSPLHF,TGTGCCAGCAGCGGACAGGGCAATTCACCCCTCCACTTT
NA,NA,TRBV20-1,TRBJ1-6,CSARTLSSPLHF,TGCAGTGCTAGGACATTAAGTTCACCCCTCCACTTT
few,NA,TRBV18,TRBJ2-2,CASSPSGLNTGELFF,TGTGCCAGCTCACCGTCGGGGCTAAACACCGGGGAGCTGTTTTTT
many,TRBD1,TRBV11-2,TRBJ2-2,CASSPEEGAGGELFF,TGTGCCAGCAGCCCCGAAGAGGGGGCGGGCGGGGAGCTGTTTTTT
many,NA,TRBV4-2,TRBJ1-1,CASSQAGVLNTEAFF,TGTGCCAGCAGCCAAGCGGGAGTACTGAACACTGAAGCTTTCTTT
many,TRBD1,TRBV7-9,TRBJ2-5,CASSFEQGATAQYF,TGTGCCAGCAGCTTCGAACAGGGGGCCACGGCCCAGTACTTC
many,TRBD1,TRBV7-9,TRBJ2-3,CASSLGTGGWGTDTQYF,TGTGCCAGCAGCTTAGGGACAGGGGGCTGGGGAACAGATACGCAGTATTTT
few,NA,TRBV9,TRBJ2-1,CASSTRTQNNEQFF,TGTGCCAGCAGCACCCGGACCCAAAACAATGAGCAGTTCTTC
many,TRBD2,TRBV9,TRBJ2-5,CASSGGGQETQYF,TGTGCCAGCAGCGGGGGGGGACAAGAGACCCAGTACTTC
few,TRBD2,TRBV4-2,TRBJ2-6,CASSRAGTGANVLTF,TGTGCCAGCAGCCGAGCGGGAACTGGGGCCAACGTCCTGACTTTC